These 18 T cell receptor beta chains originate from one sample sequenced in a study of blood T cell repertoires in COVID-19. The assay was immunoSEQ multiplex PCR, and TCRdb's table has in-frame clones only and misses some. This sample carries 68,000 or so clones, around 80% of them seen once, and the ten largest clones take roughly a quarter. The sample comprised peripheral blood. The receptors were sampled from a human donor in a cohort sampled during active COVID-19.

The chain is built from TRBV11-2 and TRBJ2-1, with 7 bases identical to TRBD1. The germline V gene has CDR1 SGHAT and CDR2 FQNNGV. V was pared by 2 bases and J by 7 bases, with 5 bases of the junction left unmatched. CDR3 length equals 14 residues. The CDR3 protein is CASSLTGQTNEQFF. CDR3 bases: TGTGCCAGCAGCTTAACGGGACAGACAAATGAGCAGTTCTTC.

This CDR3 reads CASSPVTGHYNEQFF. CDR3 nucleotide sequence: TGTGCCAGCTCACCAGTTACAGGGCACTACAATGAGCAGTTCTTC. This rearrangement joins TRBV18 to TRBJ2-1, with a possible D match to TRBD1 (6 bases). The CDR3 has 15 residues. The germline gives CDR1 KGHSH, CDR2 LQKENI. V lost 2 bases, J lost 3 bases, and 11 bases lay in between.

The CDR3 DNA reads TGCGCCAGCAGTCCTAGCGGCCCCAATGAGCAGTTCTTC. Protein: CASSPSGPNEQFF. The rearrangement uses TRBV10-2 and TRBJ2-1; TRBD2 matches 7 bases. Unmatched junction bases numbered 4, after V lost 5 bases and J lost 6 bases. The germline V gene encodes CDR1 WSHSY and CDR2 SAAADI. The CDR3 runs to 13 residues.

The rearrangement uses TRBV10-3 and TRBJ2-2, with a possible D match to TRBD2 (5 bases). Per the germline V gene, CDR1 is ENHRY and CDR2 is SYGVKD. V lost 9 bases and J 3 bases, leaving 11 bases between the germline ends. This CDR3 is 13 amino acids long. In nucleotides, the CDR3 is TGTGCCATGGGAGACACTTACACCGGGGAGCTGTTTTTT. Protein sequence: CAMGDTYTGELFF.

The table lists this clone with a count of one. The chain carries TRBV7-9 and TRBJ2-2, with unresolved D. Germline CDR1 is SEHNR and CDR2 is FQNEAQ (reference sequence). The CDR3 has 17 amino acids. Trimming removed 5 bases from V and 2 bases from J, with 18 bases in between. CDR3 sequence reads: CASSPPLRKLNTGELFF. DNA for the CDR3: TGTGCCAGCAGCCCGCCCCTGCGGAAGTTAAACACCGGGGAGCTGTTTTTT.

This clone has more than one count but fewer than ten. The CDR3 loop is CASSFSGTVKKLFF. Written as DNA, the CDR3 is TGTGCCAGCAGCTTCTCCGGGACAGTAAAAAAACTGTTTTTT. This chain connects TRBV5-6 to TRBJ1-4; 7 bases fit TRBD1. V trimming: 2 bases; J trimming: 9 bases; junction bases outside the gene matches: 7. Germline V CDR1 and CDR2: SGHDT, YYEEEE. The CDR3 has 14 amino acids.

The rearrangement joins TRBV9 to TRBJ2-3; the match to TRBD1 covers 8 bases. This CDR3 spans 15 amino acids. From germline, CDR1 is SGDLS and CDR2 YYNGEE. Trimming at V came to 0 bases and at J to 5 bases, leaving 5 bases not matched to a gene. For the CDR3, the DNA is TGTGCCAGCAGCGTAGCGCAGGGGGCTAAAGATACGCAGTATTTT. Protein: CASSVAQGAKDTQYF.

The rearrangement links TRBV11-2 to TRBJ2-7, with TRBD2 identical over 9 bases. Trimming at V came to 5 bases and at J to 2 bases, leaving 7 bases not matched to a gene. The V gene's germline CDR1 is SGHAT and CDR2 FQNNGV. There are 15 residues in the CDR3. In DNA form, the CDR3 reads TGTGCCAGCAGCCGCTTAGCGGGGGATGCCTACGAGCAGTACTTC. Its translation is CASSRLAGDAYEQYF.

This clone is a singleton in its sample. CDR3 region: CASSPPGQGTSEKLFF. As DNA, the CDR3 is TGTGCCAGCTCACCACCGGGACAGGGAACCTCTGAAAAACTGTTTTTT. V and J are TRBV18 and TRBJ1-4; 9 nucleotides line up with TRBD1. V lost 0 bases to trimming and J lost 7 bases; unmatched junction nucleotides: 6. The CDR3 has 16 residues. Germline lookup yields CDR1 KGHSH and CDR2 LQKENI.

In DNA form, the CDR3 reads TGTGCCAGCAGCGAGGGGGCAGAACTAGCCAAAAACATTCAGTACTTC. Translated, it gives CASSEGAELAKNIQYF. This chain uses TRBV9 with TRBJ2-4, with 7 bases that match TRBD1. Germline CDR1 reads SGDLS; CDR2 reads YYNGEE. Unmatched junction bases numbered 6, after V lost 3 bases and J lost 0 bases. The CDR3 contains 16 residues. Based on the CDR3 plus reference TRBV9 and TRBJ2-4, the full variable domain is DSGVTQTPKHLITATGQRVTLRCSPRSGDLSVYWYQQSLDQGLQFLIQYYNGEERAKGNILERFSAQQFPDLHSELNLSSLELGDSALYFCASSEGAELAKNIQYFGAGTRLSVL.

V is TRBV6-4 and J is TRBJ2-3, with a tentative D call TRBD2 (6 bases). Between the trimmed V and J ends, which lost 5 bases and 4 bases, there was a span of 10 bases. There are 13 residues in the CDR3. The germline V gene encodes CDR1 MRHNA and CDR2 SNTAGT. The CDR3 loop reads CASSPGSADTQYF. The DNA for the CDR3 is TGTGCCAGCAGTCCCGGGAGTGCAGATACGCAGTATTTT.

The chain combines TRBV20-1 with TRBJ1-2; D might be TRBD1 (6 bases). This CDR3 spans 14 amino acids. Germline values: CDR1 DFQATT, CDR2 SNEGSKA (reference sequence). Deletions cut 3 bases from V and 0 bases from J, with 11 bases between. CDR3: CSASEGGSNYGYTF. The CDR3 bases are TGCAGTGCTAGTGAGGGGGGGTCTAACTATGGCTACACCTTC.

This chain connects TRBV4-1 to TRBJ2-7, with TRBD2 as a possible D gene (6 bases). The ends were cut back, 0 bases at V and 3 bases at J, with 15 bases in the middle. Looked up from germline, CDR1 is MGHRA and CDR2 is YSYEKL. There are 16 residues in the CDR3. CDR3 sequence reads: CASSQEGGRPRYEQYF. CDR3 DNA sequence: TGCGCCAGCAGCCAAGAGGGAGGAAGACCCCGCTACGAGCAGTACTTC.

The J gene is TRBJ2-3, the V gene TRBV5-1, with a weak D call TRBD2 (6 bases). Germline V gives CDR1 SGHRS, CDR2 YFSETQ. The CDR3 extends over 17 amino acids. V was trimmed by 4 bases and J by 1 base, leaving 19 bases between them. CDR3 region: CASSPQLAGVGTDTQYF. DNA of the CDR3: TGCGCCAGCAGCCCGCAACTAGCCGGGGTCGGCACAGATACGCAGTATTTT. The entire variable domain, with the rest obtained from reference TRBV5-1 and TRBJ2-3, is as follows: KAGVTQTPRYLIKTRGQQVTLSCSPISGHRSVSWYQQTPGQGLQFLFEYFSETQRNKGNFPGRFSGRQFSNSRSEMNVSTLELGDSALYLCASSPQLAGVGTDTQYFGPGTRLTVL.

The chain joins TRBV4-3 to TRBJ2-3; D remains unclear. V was trimmed by 11 bases and J by 2 bases, leaving 14 bases between them. Germline CDR1 reads LGHNA; CDR2 reads YSLEER. The CDR3 has 13 residues. The CDR3 here is CASSGGLTDTQYF. CDR3 sequence (DNA): TGCGCCTCCTCCGGCGGCCTCACAGATACGCAGTATTTT.

This clone was counted many times. This chain connects TRBV28 to TRBJ2-7; D is possibly TRBD1 (6 bases). CDR3 size: 14 residues. With 8 bases removed from V and 1 base from J, the gap between germline ends came to 15 bases. Germline assignment: CDR1 MDHEN and CDR2 SYDVKM. The CDR3 DNA is TGTGCCAGCCAAGAAGATAGGGGGTCCTACGAGCAGTACTTC. Its translation is CASQEDRGSYEQYF.

DNA for the CDR3: TGTGCCAGCAGCTTAGGAGTGGGGCACGAGCAGTACTTC. It codes for CASSLGVGHEQYF. The genes are TRBV11-3 and TRBJ2-7; perhaps TRBD1 as D (5 bases). The V gene's germline CDR1 is SGHNT and CDR2 YENEEA. V gave up 1 base and J gave up 5 bases, with 9 bases separating them. The CDR3 is 13 residues long.

The chain couples TRBV29-1 to TRBJ2-3; 8 nucleotides agree with TRBD1. Germline CDR1 reads SQVTM; CDR2 reads ANQGSEA. V gave up 0 bases and J gave up 1 base; unmatched junction bases: 6. The CDR3 runs to 16 residues. As DNA, the CDR3 is TGCAGCGTTGAAGAGGGAACAGGGGGACGCACAGATACGCAGTATTTT. This sequence encodes CSVEEGTGGRTDTQYF.